This paragraph reports one T cell receptor beta chain. The ends were cut back, 4 bases at V and 7 bases at J, with 10 bases in the middle. This CDR3 contains 12 residues. Per germline, CDR1 LGHNA and CDR2 YNFKEQ. Using immunoSEQ multiplex PCR, the repertoire was profiled, and TCRdb retains in-frame clones only, with some absent. The table records under 55,000 clones, about four fifths of them present only once. This entry belongs to a study of control samples from healthy donors and cancer patients. The source material was blood. The receptor comes from a man between 70 and 80 years old in good health. The chain couples TRBV4-2 to TRBJ2-5; TRBD1 or TRBD2 may be the D gene (6 bases each). CDR3: CASSLGGGTQYF. DNA of the CDR3: TGTGCCAGCAGCCTCGGGGGCGGGACCCAGTACTTC.